The 3 T cell receptor beta chains in this list originate from one sample, sequenced in a study of T-cell reconstitution after alpha-beta-depleted transplantation in children. Preparing the TCRbeta library involved the use of unique molecular identifiers. Using its own MiXCR run on the PCR reads, TCRdb lists one record per CDR3 protein. The data contain roughly 500,000 distinct CDR3 sequences, more than 9% of them seen just once; the ten biggest clones take up around 2%. Source: PBMCs, taken before TCRalphabeta/CD19-depleted stem cell transplant. The source of these receptors is a child aged 2 to 15 with inherited bone marrow failure, due to receive a stem cell transplant.

As concerns this clonotype: This sequence may be a read error, since a much larger clone differs from it by one base. This sequence joins TRBV29-1 and TRBJ1-5; TRBD1 agrees at 8 bases. This CDR3 is built from 11 residues. CDR1 and CDR2 (germline): SQVTM, ANQGSEA. The DNA of the CDR3 is TGCAGCGTTGAAATGGAGGACAGGGTATATTTT. Residues: CSVEMEDRVYF.

This clonotype has just a few counts. The chain combines TRBV28 with TRBJ2-2, with 9 positions matching TRBD2. The CDR3 is 16 amino acids. J gave up 1 base and V 3 bases, and 3 bases lay outside the gene matches. CDR1 and CDR2 from the germline V gene are MDHEN and SYDVKM. Here the CDR3 reads CASSFFSGGNTGELFF. The CDR3 DNA follows: TGTGCCAGCAGTTTCTTTAGCGGGGGGAACACCGGGGAGCTGTTTTTT. The variable domain in full, with the rest retrieved from reference TRBV28 and TRBJ2-2, is DVKVTQSSRYLVKRTGEKVFLECVQDMDHENMFWYRQDPGLGLRLIYFSYDVKMKEKGDIPEGYSVSREKKERFSLILESASTNQTSMYLCASSFFSGGNTGELFFGEGSRLTVL.

Many counts were recorded for this clonotype. The chain has TRBV12-5 and TRBJ2-1, with D maybe TRBD1 (6 bases). The CDR3 loop spans 13 amino acids. V lost 3 bases to trimming and J lost 7 bases, with 10 bases between them. Germline V gives CDR1 LGHNT, CDR2 FRNRAP. The CDR3 is CASGFQGSNEQFF. The CDR3 region has the DNA TGTGCTAGTGGTTTTCAGGGGAGTAATGAGCAGTTCTTC.